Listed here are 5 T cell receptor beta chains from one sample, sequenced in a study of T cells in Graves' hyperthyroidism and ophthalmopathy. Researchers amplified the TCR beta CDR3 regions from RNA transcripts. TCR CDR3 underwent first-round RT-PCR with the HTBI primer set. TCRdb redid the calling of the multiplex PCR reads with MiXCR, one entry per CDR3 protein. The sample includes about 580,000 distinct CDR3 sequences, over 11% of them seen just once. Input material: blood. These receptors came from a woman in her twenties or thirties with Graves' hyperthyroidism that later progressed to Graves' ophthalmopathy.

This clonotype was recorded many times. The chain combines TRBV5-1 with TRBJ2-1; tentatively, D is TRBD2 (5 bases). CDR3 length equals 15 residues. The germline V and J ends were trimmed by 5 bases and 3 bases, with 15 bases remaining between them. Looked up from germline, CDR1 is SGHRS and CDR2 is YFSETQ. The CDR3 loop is CASRVGSRDYNEQFF. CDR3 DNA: TGCGCCAGCAGGGTGGGCAGTCGGGACTACAATGAGCAGTTCTTC.

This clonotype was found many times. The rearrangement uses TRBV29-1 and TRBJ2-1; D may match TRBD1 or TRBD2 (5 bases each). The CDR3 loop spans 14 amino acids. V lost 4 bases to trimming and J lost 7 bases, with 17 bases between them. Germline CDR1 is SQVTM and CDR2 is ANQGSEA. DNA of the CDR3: TGCAGCGTTGCCGCCGGGACGGCCGGGAATGAGCAGTTCTTC. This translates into CSVAAGTAGNEQFF.

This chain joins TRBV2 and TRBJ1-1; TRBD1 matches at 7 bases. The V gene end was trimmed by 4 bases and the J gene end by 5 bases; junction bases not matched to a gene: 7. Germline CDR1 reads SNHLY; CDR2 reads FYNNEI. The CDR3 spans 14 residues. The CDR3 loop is CASSAVRGGTEAFF. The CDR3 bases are TGTGCCAGCAGTGCGGTCAGGGGGGGGACTGAAGCTTTCTTT.

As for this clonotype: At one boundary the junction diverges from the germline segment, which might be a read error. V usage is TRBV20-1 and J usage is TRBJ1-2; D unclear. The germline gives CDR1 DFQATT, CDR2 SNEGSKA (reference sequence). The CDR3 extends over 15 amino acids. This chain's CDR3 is CSAREGDGSKYGYTF. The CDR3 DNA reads TGCAGTGCTAGAGAGGGCGACGGCTCTAAGTATGGCTACACCTTC.

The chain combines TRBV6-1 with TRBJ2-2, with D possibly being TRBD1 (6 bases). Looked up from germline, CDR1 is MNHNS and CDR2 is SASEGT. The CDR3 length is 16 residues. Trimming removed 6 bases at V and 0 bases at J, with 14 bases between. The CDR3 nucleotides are TGTGCCAGCAGACCGGACAGACCAGCGAACACCGGGGAGCTGTTTTTT. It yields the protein CASRPDRPANTGELFF.